This paragraph reports one TCR beta chain. Its specificity is not known. Trimming shortened V by 4 bases and J by 0 bases, and 13 bases separated the two germline ends. Germline lookup yields CDR1 SGHRS and CDR2 YFSETQ. CDR3 length: 15 residues. This sample is drawn from a study of cytomegalovirus exposure and HLA in healthy donors. Study results and caveats: It was reported in a later analysis that an Asian-associated ancestry cluster showed fewer N-insertions than the roughly 670-donor mean. In vitro, three CMV-associated chains proved specific for CMV antigens.

The primer mix had 60 Vbeta and 13 Jbeta primers. Using immunoSEQ multiplex PCR, the repertoire was profiled, and TCRdb retains in-frame clones only, with some absent. The profile shows about 50,000 clones, around three quarters of them singletons. Sequencing input: PBMCs. This TCR came from a man aged 25 to 40 in good health and CMV-seropositive. The rearrangement links TRBV5-1 to TRBJ1-1; maybe TRBD1 (5 bases). In DNA form, the CDR3 reads TGCGCCAGCAGCCCTTGGACATACATGAACACTGAAGCTTTCTTT. Its protein is CASSPWTYMNTEAFF.